The next 16 T cell receptor beta chains were all read from a single sample in a study of CD8+ T cells in alopecia areata. RNA extraction and reverse transcription yielded cDNA as sequencing template. Measured with immunoSEQ multiplex PCR; TCRdb has only the in-frame clones, and not every one. This sample has over 150,000 clones, with 63% found just once. Sequencing used CD4+ T cells sorted from blood, obtained at week 0. Receptors were obtained from a human donor with alopecia areata.

The chain links TRBV29-1 to TRBJ1-1; no definite D call. With 4 bases removed from V and 8 bases from J, the gap between germline ends came to 11 bases. Per germline, CDR1 SQVTM and CDR2 ANQGSEA. The CDR3 sequence is 11 residues long. The CDR3 DNA sequence: TGCAGCGTTGTTTGGGTCGAGGAAGCTTTCTTT. Translation: CSVVWVEEAFF.

Only a few counts were recorded for this clone. The chain recombines TRBV5-1 with TRBJ2-1; D uncertain. Germline V gene lookup returns CDR1 SGHRS and CDR2 YFSETQ. This CDR3 contains 13 residues. Trimming stripped 0 bases from V and 11 bases from J, with 12 bases between. CDR3 in amino acids: CASSLAPDSKQFF. In DNA, the CDR3 is TGCGCCAGCAGCTTGGCCCCCGATTCAAAGCAGTTCTTC. Using reference TRBV5-1 and TRBJ2-1 for the parts outside the CDR3, the full variable domain is KAGVTQTPRYLIKTRGQQVTLSCSPISGHRSVSWYQQTPGQGLQFLFEYFSETQRNKGNFPGRFSGRQFSNSRSEMNVSTLELGDSALYLCASSLAPDSKQFFGPGTRLTVL.

This clone was counted between two and nine times. At one of its ends the junction is not consistent with the germline gene, which may arise from a read error. The chain employs TRBV29-1 and TRBJ2-3; D perhaps matches TRBD1 (5 bases). Germline V CDR1 and CDR2: SQVTM, ANQGSEA. This CDR3 region has 13 residues. CDR3 loop: CSVEGDLTDTQYF. The CDR3 DNA sequence: TGCAGCGTAGAAGGGGATCTCACAGATACGCAGTATTTT.

As concerns this clone: The sample contains more than one DNA sequence encoding this CDR3. The rearrangement joins TRBV15 to TRBJ1-1; D gene unclear. In germline, CDR1 is LNHNV, CDR2 YYDKDF (reference sequence). Deletions cut 0 bases from V and 1 base from J, with 3 bases between. This CDR3 has 13 amino acids. The CDR3 nucleotides read TGTGCCACCAGCAGAGACAGGAACACTGAAGCTTTCTTT. It yields the protein CATSRDRNTEAFF.

The genes are TRBV6-5 and TRBJ1-6; D is ambiguous. The germline gives CDR1 MNHEY, CDR2 SVGAGI. Between the trimmed V and J ends, which lost 4 bases and 3 bases, there was a span of 13 bases. The CDR3 covers 16 residues. CDR3 amino acids: CASSLSKAVYNSPLHF. The CDR3 region has the DNA TGTGCCAGCAGTTTATCCAAGGCCGTCTATAATTCACCCCTCCACTTT.

The V call is TRBV15, the J call TRBJ2-7; D uncertain. V lost 0 bases and J lost 4, with 7 bases in between. Germline-derived CDR1 and CDR2 are LNHNV and YYDKDF (reference sequence). The CDR3 is 13 residues long. For the CDR3, the DNA is TGTGCCACCAGCAGAGATGAGGTGTACGAGCAGTACTTC. It is translated as CATSRDEVYEQYF.

This clone was detected once. This chain joins TRBV6-6 and TRBJ2-7; 7 bases are shared with TRBD1. Per germline, CDR1 MNHNY and CDR2 SVGAGI (reference sequence). The CDR3 runs 14 residues. Trimming at V came to 7 bases and at J to 3 bases, leaving 9 bases not matched to a gene. CDR3 sequence (DNA): TGTGCCAGCACCTTAGACAGGGCGGACTACGAGCAGTACTTC. Translated, it gives CASTLDRADYEQYF.

This rearrangement joins TRBV27 to TRBJ1-5, with D unclear. V lost 7 bases and J lost 9, with 4 bases in between. The CDR3 runs to 9 residues. Germline assignment: CDR1 MNHEY and CDR2 SMNVEV (reference sequence). CDR3 sequence (DNA): TGTGCCAGCACCTGGCCCCAGCATTTT. Its protein is CASTWPQHF.

This chain uses TRBV15 with TRBJ2-1; perhaps TRBD2 as D (5 bases). Germline V gene sequence: CDR1 LNHNV, CDR2 YYDKDF (reference sequence). This CDR3 is 12 amino acids long. V lost 4 bases, J lost 9 bases, and 10 bases lay in between. CDR3 bases: TGTGCCACCAGCATTGCGGGTATTGAGCAGTTCTTC. It encodes CATSIAGIEQFF.

The chain couples TRBV19 to TRBJ2-7; 11 bases line up with TRBD2. CDR1 and CDR2 from the germline V gene are LNHDA and SQIVND (reference sequence). The trim removed 3 bases at V and 5 bases at J, leaving 9 bases unmatched. The CDR3 runs 16 residues. The CDR3 DNA reads TGTGCCAGTAGTATGAGGCCCCTAGCGGGGGGCCACGAGCAGTACTTC. It specifies CASSMRPLAGGHEQYF.

The chain links TRBV5-1 to TRBJ2-7; TRBD1 matches at 7 bases. After removal of 4 bases from V and 2 bases from J, the junction contained 6 bases not matched to a gene. Germline V lookup: CDR1 SGHRS, CDR2 YFSETQ. The CDR3 spans 14 residues. The CDR3 sequence is CASSLQGDAYEQYF. CDR3 coding DNA: TGCGCCAGCAGCCTTCAGGGGGATGCCTACGAGCAGTACTTC.

The chain joins TRBV19 to TRBJ2-5; 7 nucleotides agree with TRBD2. Germline V CDR1 and CDR2: LNHDA, SQIVND (reference sequence). The CDR3 sequence is 16 residues long. The V and J ends lost 7 bases and 1 base, in that order; junction bases with no gene match: 12. In nucleotides, the CDR3 is TGTGCCAGTACCCTGGCCGGGGGGTTAGGCCAAGAGACCCAGTACTTC. Amino acid sequence: CASTLAGGLGQETQYF.

This clone was counted only a few times. This chain uses TRBV30 with TRBJ1-4, with a weak D call TRBD1 (5 bases). The ends were cut back, 4 bases at V and 0 bases at J, with 9 bases in the middle. The CDR3 length is 14 residues. Germline values: CDR1 GTSNPN, CDR2 SVGIG (reference sequence). The CDR3 DNA reads as TGTGCCTGGACTCGACAGTCAACTAATGAAAAACTGTTTTTT. Translating gives CAWTRQSTNEKLFF.

The chain uses TRBV2 and TRBJ1-5; D remains ambiguous. This CDR3 has 13 amino acids. Trimming took off 3 bases at V and 7 bases at J, with 10 bases between the two ends. Germline-derived CDR1 and CDR2 are SNHLY and FYNNEI. CDR3 sequence (DNA): TGTGCCAGCAGTGAGCTGGGAACCCAGCCCCAGCATTTT. It is translated as CASSELGTQPQHF.

V usage is TRBV5-1 and J usage is TRBJ2-7; 7 nucleotides line up with TRBD1. With 4 bases clipped from V and 0 bases from J, the junction kept 7 bases outside the gene matches. This CDR3 has 15 residues. Germline V gene sequence: CDR1 SGHRS, CDR2 YFSETQ. The CDR3 DNA sequence: TGCGCCAGCAGCCTAGGACAGGTGAGCTCCTACGAGCAGTACTTC. Translation gives CASSLGQVSSYEQYF.

This sequence joins TRBV19 and TRBJ2-4, with a weak D call TRBD2 (5 bases). Trimming removed 2 bases from V and 6 bases from J, with 8 bases in between. Germline CDR1 and CDR2: LNHDA and SQIVND (reference sequence). This CDR3 has 13 amino acids. The CDR3 protein is CASSIFGVNIQYF. The CDR3 coding sequence is TGTGCCAGTAGTATATTCGGGGTAAACATTCAGTACTTC. Using reference TRBV19 and TRBJ2-4 for the parts outside the CDR3, the full variable domain is DGGITQSPKYLFRKEGQNVTLSCEQNLNHDAMYWYRQDPGQGLRLIYYSQIVNDFQKGDIAEGYSVSREKKESFPLTVTSAQKNPTAFYLCASSIFGVNIQYFGAGTRLSVL.